These T cell receptor beta chains were read from a single sample in a study of T cell repertoires in cytomegalovirus infection. No antigens are known for them. TCRdb reanalysed the reads using MiXCR and keeps one entry per CDR3 protein. The sample includes 750,000 to 900,000 distinct CDR3 sequences, 29% of them seen just once. The specimen was cultured CD8+ T cells from PBMCs, collected from culture after CMV antigen stimulation. All receptors come from a human donor in good health (CMV status not recorded). Some clones in this sample may be carry-over from other donors' samples. Both conserved end residues are part of each CDR3. The D gene is left open where the match is weak. Where a row states a size, it is once, few, many or the class of an expanded clone; other rows omit it.

v_gene	j_gene	abundance	d_gene	CDR3nt	CDR3aa
TRBV7-9	TRBJ1-1	NA	NA	TGTGCCAGCAGCGCAACACAAGCGGATGAAGCTTTCTTT	CASSATQADEAFF
TRBV7-9	TRBJ1-2	few	TRBD1	TGTGCCAGCAGCTCCGGGACAGGATTTGTGTCGGATGGCTACACCTTC	CASSSGTGFVSDGYTF
TRBV7-2	TRBJ2-7	NA	NA	TGTGCCAACAGCTTACGCCGGGGCGTTTCCTACGAGCAGTACTTC	CANSLRRGVSYEQYF
TRBV4-1	TRBJ2-5	NA	NA	TGCGCCAGCAGCCAAGAAGGGGGGGGCCGAGGGGAGACCCAGTACTTC	CASSQEGGGRGETQYF
TRBV28	TRBJ2-1	few	NA	TGTGCCAGCACCTCCTTCCGACAGCTTCCCTACAATGAGCAGTTCTTC	CASTSFRQLPYNEQFF
TRBV7-2	TRBJ2-1	many	NA	TGTGCCAGCAGCTTAGCGGCCCATCTTGGGCAGTTCTTC	CASSLAAHLGQFF
TRBV7-9	TRBJ1-5	many	NA	TGTGCCAGCAGCGAAAATAATCAGCCCCAGCATTTT	CASSENNQPQHF
TRBV27	TRBJ1-2	few	NA	TGTGCCAGCAGCCTATCATATTCCGGGAACGGACTTCGTGGCTACACCTTC	CASSLSYSGNGLRGYTF
TRBV4-3	TRBJ2-3	NA	TRBD1	TGCGCCAGCAGCCCGGGACAGGGGGCGGGCACAGATACGCAGTATTTT	CASSPGQGAGTDTQYF
TRBV27	TRBJ1-2	NA	NA	TGTGCCAGCAGTTTAACTGTTGGTCAGGGGACGCTCTATGGCTACACCTTC	CASSLTVGQGTLYGYTF
TRBV28	TRBJ2-1	NA	TRBD2	TGTGCCAGCAGTCCAGGACTAGCGGGCCACAATGAGCAGTTCTTC	CASSPGLAGHNEQFF